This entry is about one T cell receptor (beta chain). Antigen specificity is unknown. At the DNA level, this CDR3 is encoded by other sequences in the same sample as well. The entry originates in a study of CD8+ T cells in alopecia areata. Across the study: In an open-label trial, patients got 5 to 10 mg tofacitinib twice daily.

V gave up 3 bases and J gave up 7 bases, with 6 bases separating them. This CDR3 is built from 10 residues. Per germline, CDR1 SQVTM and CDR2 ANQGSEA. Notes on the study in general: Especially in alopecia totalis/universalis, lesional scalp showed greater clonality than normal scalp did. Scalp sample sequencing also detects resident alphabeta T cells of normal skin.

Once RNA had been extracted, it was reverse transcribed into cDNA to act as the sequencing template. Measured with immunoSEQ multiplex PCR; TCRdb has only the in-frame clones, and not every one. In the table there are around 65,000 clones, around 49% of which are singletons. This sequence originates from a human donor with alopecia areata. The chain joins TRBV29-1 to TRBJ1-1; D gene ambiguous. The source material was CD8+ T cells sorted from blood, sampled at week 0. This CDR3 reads CSVEQVEAFF. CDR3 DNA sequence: TGCAGCGTTGAGCAGGTTGAAGCTTTCTTT.